The rows below give T cell receptor beta chains drawn from one sample of a study of vaccination effects on CD4 cells after COVID-19. TCRdb's copy holds only in-frame clones and misses some; the assay was immunoSEQ multiplex PCR. This table has 50,000 or so clones, 79% appearing once. Their specific antigens are unknown. The sequencing used CD4+ T cells from PBMCs cultured with HCoV-OC43 spike peptides, collected before COVID-19 vaccination. These receptors were obtained from a human donor who received a COVID-19 vaccine. Each CDR3 is given with its conserved first and last residue. A D gene is named only where the DNA matches it firmly. Size tells how often a clone was seen (once, few, many) or the class of an expanded clone, and some rows leave it out.

V gene: TRBV20-1
clone size: once
J gene: TRBJ1-1
D gene: .
CDR3 DNA: TGCAGTCCGGACGGGTACACTGAAGCTTTCTTT
CDR3 protein: CSPDGYTEAFF

V gene: TRBV4-1
clone size: .
J gene: TRBJ2-3
D gene: TRBD1
CDR3 DNA: TGCGCCAGCAGCCAAAAACCGGGACAGGGTATAGCCCCCTTCGTTCCAGATACGCAGTATTTT
CDR3 protein: CASSQKPGQGIAPFVPDTQYF

V gene: TRBV5-8
clone size: .
J gene: TRBJ2-1
D gene: TRBD2
CDR3 DNA: TGTGCCAGCCTGGTGCAACGGACTAGCGGGGATTCCTACAATGAGCAGTTCTTC
CDR3 protein: CASLVQRTSGDSYNEQFF

V gene: TRBV6-2/TRBV6-3
clone size: .
J gene: TRBJ1-6
D gene: .
CDR3 DNA: TGTGCCAGCAGTTATCTCATACACGGCTCACCCCTCCACTTT
CDR3 protein: CASSYLIHGSPLHF

V gene: TRBV24-1
clone size: .
J gene: TRBJ2-2
D gene: TRBD1
CDR3 DNA: TGTGCCACCAGTGGAACAGGGGGCAGGGAGCTGTTTTTT
CDR3 protein: CATSGTGGRELFF

V gene: TRBV6-5
clone size: .
J gene: TRBJ2-2
D gene: TRBD1
CDR3 DNA: TGTGCCAGCAGTTACTTCACAGGGGGCACCGGGGAGCTGTTTTTT
CDR3 protein: CASSYFTGGTGELFF

V gene: TRBV9
clone size: .
J gene: TRBJ1-1
D gene: TRBD1
CDR3 DNA: TGTGCCAGCAGCGGACCCGTGGGCAGGGGGCAGACTGAAGCTTTCTTT
CDR3 protein: CASSGPVGRGQTEAFF

V gene: TRBV21-1
clone size: .
J gene: TRBJ1-6
D gene: .
CDR3 DNA: TGTGCCAGCAGCAAGGGAGGCAGTATCGCACGGCACCCCCTCCACTTT
CDR3 protein: CASSKGGSIARHPLHF

V gene: TRBV28
clone size: few
J gene: TRBJ1-2
D gene: .
CDR3 DNA: TGTGCCAGCACCACGACGGCTAACTATGGCTACACCTTC
CDR3 protein: CASTTTANYGYTF

V gene: TRBV6-1
clone size: .
J gene: TRBJ1-2
D gene: .
CDR3 DNA: TGTGCCAGCAGTGAAGGATCCTCCCGGGGCTATGGCTACACCTTC
CDR3 protein: CASSEGSSRGYGYTF

V gene: TRBV15
clone size: .
J gene: TRBJ2-3
D gene: .
CDR3 DNA: TGTGCCACCAGCAGCTACAGAGTGGGCACAGATACGCAGTATTTT
CDR3 protein: CATSSYRVGTDTQYF

V gene: TRBV12-5
clone size: .
J gene: TRBJ2-5
D gene: TRBD1
CDR3 DNA: TGTGCTAGTGGTTTGGGGACAGGGCAAGAGACCCAGTACTTC
CDR3 protein: CASGLGTGQETQYF

V gene: TRBV9
clone size: few
J gene: TRBJ2-3
D gene: .
CDR3 DNA: TGTGCCAGCAACGTGGGGTATTGGGAAGATACGCAGTATTTT
CDR3 protein: CASNVGYWEDTQYF

V gene: TRBV4-1
clone size: few
J gene: TRBJ2-2
D gene: .
CDR3 DNA: TGCGCCAGCAGCCCAAATACAATGAACACCGGGGAGCTGTTTTTT
CDR3 protein: CASSPNTMNTGELFF

V gene: TRBV6-6
clone size: .
J gene: TRBJ1-5
D gene: .
CDR3 DNA: TGTGCCAGCAGTTACTCGCGGACAGAGGGAATTCAGCCCCAGCATTTT
CDR3 protein: CASSYSRTEGIQPQHF

V gene: TRBV19
clone size: .
J gene: TRBJ1-5
D gene: .
CDR3 DNA: TGTGCCAGTAAAACCGACACCACCTATAGCAATCAGCCCCAGCATTTT
CDR3 protein: CASKTDTTYSNQPQHF

V gene: TRBV18
clone size: .
J gene: TRBJ1-6
D gene: TRBD1
CDR3 DNA: TGTGCCAGCTCACCACTGGGACAGGGGGATTCACCCCTCCACTTT
CDR3 protein: CASSPLGQGDSPLHF

V gene: TRBV18
clone size: .
J gene: TRBJ2-4
D gene: .
CDR3 DNA: TGTGCCAGCTCAGAGGGACTTGCCAAAAACATTCAGTACTTC
CDR3 protein: CASSEGLAKNIQYF

V gene: TRBV24-1
clone size: .
J gene: TRBJ2-1
D gene: TRBD2
CDR3 DNA: TGTGCCACCAGTTCTGCCGGGGGGAGCTCCTACAATGAGCAGTTCTTC
CDR3 protein: CATSSAGGSSYNEQFF

V gene: TRBV2
clone size: .
J gene: TRBJ1-6
D gene: .
CDR3 DNA: TGTGCCAGCAGAACCGGGACGGAAAATTCACCCCTCCACTTT
CDR3 protein: CASRTGTENSPLHF

V gene: TRBV5-1
clone size: .
J gene: TRBJ1-1
D gene: .
CDR3 DNA: TGCGCCAGCAGCTTAGGGGCGCTTTCCATGAACACTGAAGCTTTCTTT
CDR3 protein: CASSLGALSMNTEAFF

V gene: TRBV30
clone size: .
J gene: TRBJ2-2
D gene: TRBD1
CDR3 DNA: TGTGCCTGCCACCCGGGACAGGCGAACACCGGGGAGCTGTTTTTT
CDR3 protein: CACHPGQANTGELFF

V gene: TRBV3-1/TRBV3-2
clone size: .
J gene: TRBJ1-6
D gene: TRBD1
CDR3 DNA: TGTGCCAGCAGCCGAGACAGGGGTGGATCACCCCTCCACTTT
CDR3 protein: CASSRDRGGSPLHF

V gene: TRBV18
clone size: once
J gene: TRBJ1-2
D gene: .
CDR3 DNA: TGTGCCAGCTCACTCCGGGACAACTATGGCTACACCTTC
CDR3 protein: CASSLRDNYGYTF

V gene: TRBV7-2
clone size: .
J gene: TRBJ2-1
D gene: .
CDR3 DNA: TGTGCCAGCAGCTTAGTTCCGCCGGCGAGCTCCTACAATGAGCAGTTCTTC
CDR3 protein: CASSLVPPASSYNEQFF

V gene: TRBV3-1/TRBV3-2
clone size: .
J gene: TRBJ1-2
D gene: .
CDR3 DNA: TGTGCCAGCAGCCAGAGGGTTTTCTATGGCTACACCTTC
CDR3 protein: CASSQRVFYGYTF

V gene: TRBV6-5
clone size: .
J gene: TRBJ1-2
D gene: TRBD1
CDR3 DNA: TGTGCCAGCAGCCAGGGGGATGGCTACACCTTC
CDR3 protein: CASSQGDGYTF

V gene: TRBV6-2/TRBV6-3
clone size: once
J gene: TRBJ1-5
D gene: TRBD1
CDR3 DNA: TGTGCCAGCAGTTACAAGGGGGACAGGGTTCTCAATCAGCCCCAGCATTTT
CDR3 protein: CASSYKGDRVLNQPQHF

V gene: TRBV6-2/TRBV6-3
clone size: .
J gene: TRBJ1-1
D gene: .
CDR3 DNA: TGTGCCAGCAGCAGGGACGGCGAACGGTCGGTAGCTTTCTTT
CDR3 protein: CASSRDGERSVAFF

V gene: TRBV30
clone size: .
J gene: TRBJ1-2
D gene: .
CDR3 DNA: TGTGCCTGGAGTGGGGGGGGCAGCCTAAATGGCTACACCTTC
CDR3 protein: CAWSGGGSLNGYTF

V gene: TRBV6-5
clone size: few
J gene: TRBJ1-2
D gene: .
CDR3 DNA: TGTGCCAGCAGCCTTGACTCTAACTATGGCTACACCTTC
CDR3 protein: CASSLDSNYGYTF

V gene: TRBV18
clone size: .
J gene: TRBJ1-2
D gene: TRBD1
CDR3 DNA: TGTGCCAGCTCAGTCGGACAGGGGGAAGGCTACACCTTC
CDR3 protein: CASSVGQGEGYTF

V gene: TRBV15
clone size: .
J gene: TRBJ1-4
D gene: TRBD1
CDR3 DNA: TGTGCCACCAGCACCCGAGCAGGGGGCGACGAAAAACTGTTTTTT
CDR3 protein: CATSTRAGGDEKLFF

V gene: TRBV5-4
clone size: few
J gene: TRBJ1-2
D gene: TRBD1
CDR3 DNA: TGTGCCAGCAGCTTACGGGACAGGCCGAACTATGGCTACACCTTC
CDR3 protein: CASSLRDRPNYGYTF

V gene: TRBV11-2
clone size: .
J gene: TRBJ1-1
D gene: .
CDR3 DNA: TGTGCCAGCAGCCTCACCAACAGTTCTCTGAACACTGAAGCTTTCTTT
CDR3 protein: CASSLTNSSLNTEAFF

V gene: TRBV7-2
clone size: .
J gene: TRBJ1-1
D gene: TRBD1
CDR3 DNA: TGTGCCAGCAGCTTGGACAGGATCCGCATGAACACTGAAGCTTTCTTT
CDR3 protein: CASSLDRIRMNTEAFF

V gene: TRBV7-8
clone size: .
J gene: TRBJ1-6
D gene: .
CDR3 DNA: TGTGCCAGCAGCTTAGCCGTCGGCCCTTCACCCCTCCACTTT
CDR3 protein: CASSLAVGPSPLHF

V gene: TRBV9
clone size: once
J gene: TRBJ2-3
D gene: .
CDR3 DNA: TGTGCCAGCAGCGTAGAGACAGATACGCAGTATTTT
CDR3 protein: CASSVETDTQYF

V gene: TRBV3-1/TRBV3-2
clone size: .
J gene: TRBJ2-3
D gene: .
CDR3 DNA: TGTGCCAGCAGCCAGTCGACAGGCCTAAAGGGGGATACGCAGTATTTT
CDR3 protein: CASSQSTGLKGDTQYF

V gene: TRBV5-5
clone size: .
J gene: TRBJ2-6
D gene: .
CDR3 DNA: TGTGCCAGCAGCTTTATTTTTCCCGGGTTACTCTCTGGGGCCAACGTCCTGACTTTC
CDR3 protein: CASSFIFPGLLSGANVLTF

V gene: TRBV28
clone size: .
J gene: TRBJ1-4
D gene: .
CDR3 DNA: TGTGCCAGCAGGGTGGGAGGAGCAACTAATGAAAAACTGTTTTTT
CDR3 protein: CASRVGGATNEKLFF

V gene: TRBV9
clone size: .
J gene: TRBJ2-3
D gene: .
CDR3 DNA: TGTGCCAGCAGCCCGCGATTATCCACAGATACGCAGTATTTT
CDR3 protein: CASSPRLSTDTQYF

V gene: TRBV19
clone size: .
J gene: TRBJ1-4
D gene: .
CDR3 DNA: TGTGCCAGTAGTAAGGCACCCCCAAGAAGGGGAACTAATGAAAAACTGTTTTTT
CDR3 protein: CASSKAPPRRGTNEKLFF

V gene: TRBV6-6
clone size: .
J gene: TRBJ1-2
D gene: TRBD1
CDR3 DNA: TGTGCCAGCAGGCTGGGACAGGGTTATGGCTACACCTTC
CDR3 protein: CASRLGQGYGYTF

V gene: TRBV7-2
clone size: few
J gene: TRBJ2-2
D gene: .
CDR3 DNA: TGTGCCAGCAGCCCCGGGATGGGCGGGGAGCTGTTTTTT
CDR3 protein: CASSPGMGGELFF

V gene: TRBV6-5
clone size: .
J gene: TRBJ1-2
D gene: .
CDR3 DNA: TGTGCCAGCTCTGACGGGGGGCAGGCTGGCTACACCTTC
CDR3 protein: CASSDGGQAGYTF

V gene: TRBV3-1/TRBV3-2
clone size: .
J gene: TRBJ1-5
D gene: .
CDR3 DNA: TGTGCCAGCAGCCATCCAGGGGATCAGCCCCAGCATTTT
CDR3 protein: CASSHPGDQPQHF

V gene: TRBV5-5
clone size: .
J gene: TRBJ2-5
D gene: .
CDR3 DNA: TGTGCCAGCAGCTTGAACAGACAAGAGACCCAGTACTTC
CDR3 protein: CASSLNRQETQYF

V gene: TRBV9
clone size: .
J gene: TRBJ2-3
D gene: TRBD2
CDR3 DNA: TGTGCCAGCAGCGTACTAGCGGGGGGCACAGATACGCAGTATTTT
CDR3 protein: CASSVLAGGTDTQYF

V gene: TRBV3-1/TRBV3-2
clone size: .
J gene: TRBJ2-4
D gene: TRBD1
CDR3 DNA: TGTGCCAGCAGCCAAGCAGACAGGGGGTTAGCCAAAAACATTCAGTACTTC
CDR3 protein: CASSQADRGLAKNIQYF

V gene: TRBV2
clone size: few
J gene: TRBJ1-6
D gene: .
CDR3 DNA: TGTGCCAGCAGTGTACAGGGTGGAAGTTCACCCCTCCACTTT
CDR3 protein: CASSVQGGSSPLHF

V gene: TRBV7-6
clone size: .
J gene: TRBJ2-3
D gene: .
CDR3 DNA: TGTGCCAGCAGCGGGAGGACAGGTACCACAGATACGCAGTATTTT
CDR3 protein: CASSGRTGTTDTQYF

V gene: TRBV18
clone size: .
J gene: TRBJ2-1
D gene: TRBD1
CDR3 DNA: TGTGCCAGCTCACCGACAGGGAGCTCCTACAATGAGCAGTTCTTC
CDR3 protein: CASSPTGSSYNEQFF

V gene: TRBV6-6
clone size: .
J gene: TRBJ1-5
D gene: .
CDR3 DNA: TGTGCCAGCAGTCCCCAGAACAGGAATCAGCCCCAGCATTTT
CDR3 protein: CASSPQNRNQPQHF

V gene: TRBV19
clone size: few
J gene: TRBJ1-5
D gene: .
CDR3 DNA: TGTGCCAGTAGTCTGTACAATCAGCCCCAGCATTTT
CDR3 protein: CASSLYNQPQHF

V gene: TRBV6-1
clone size: .
J gene: TRBJ1-1
D gene: .
CDR3 DNA: TGTGCCAGCAGTGAAAGGAGGAACGTGAACACTGAAGCTTTCTTT
CDR3 protein: CASSERRNVNTEAFF

V gene: TRBV9
clone size: .
J gene: TRBJ1-3
D gene: .
CDR3 DNA: TGTGCCAGCAGCGTAGGCGTCAGCTCTGGAAACACCATATATTTT
CDR3 protein: CASSVGVSSGNTIYF

V gene: TRBV6-5
clone size: .
J gene: TRBJ2-5
D gene: TRBD1
CDR3 DNA: TGTGCCAGCAGCCGGACAGGGTGGGACGAGACCCAGTACTTC
CDR3 protein: CASSRTGWDETQYF

V gene: TRBV7-2
clone size: .
J gene: TRBJ2-5
D gene: .
CDR3 DNA: TGTGCCAGCAGCCCCAGCAAACTCCAAGAGACCCAGTACTTC
CDR3 protein: CASSPSKLQETQYF